The T cell receptor (beta chain) under discussion was sequenced for a study of T cell responses to AZD1222 COVID-19 vaccine. With 0 bases clipped from V and 3 bases from J, the junction kept 4 bases outside the gene matches. CDR1 is LGHDT, CDR2 YNNKEL, per germline (reference sequence). The length of the CDR3 is 16 residues. Using immunoSEQ multiplex PCR, the repertoire was profiled, and TCRdb retains in-frame clones only, with some absent. The sample has approximately 140,000 clones, about 92% seen once. Sequenced material: peripheral blood, taken on day 0 of AZD1222 vaccination. The sequence came from an adult in good health. This chain uses TRBV3-1 (or the pseudogene TRBV3-2) with TRBJ1-3; 8 bases are shared with TRBD1. DNA of the CDR3: TGTGCCAGCAGCCAAGAATTGACAGGGGTTGGAAACACCATATATTTT. It translates to CASSQELTGVGNTIYF.